This T cell receptor (beta chain) came from a study of shared clonotypes between healthy human individuals. Overall study context: The people who gave samples were a couple of women and a few men aged 18 to 49.

CDR1 is MDHEN, CDR2 SYDVKM, per germline. The V end lost 7 bases, the J end lost 5 bases, and 12 bases lay between the germline ends. This CDR3 has 13 residues. General study findings and limits: The study generally estimated greater richness for naive than memory subsets.

This clone showed up just once. The antigen is not known. Researchers partitioned CD4+ cells into CD45RA+ naive and CD45RA-negative memory subsets. Genomic DNA per cell subset filled all wells of several immunoSEQ plates. TCRdb keeps only in-frame clones here, not all; method: immunoSEQ multiplex PCR. In the table there are approximately 1.5 million clones, 98% of which are singletons. This clonotype was sampled from a man aged 30 to 45 in good health. The sequencing input was naive CD4+ T cells sorted from blood. Sample subset: CD45RA+ positively selected. The chain couples TRBV28 to TRBJ1-5; possible D gene TRBD1, 5 bases. CDR3 residues: CASTPWGDQPQHF. Here the CDR3 DNA reads TGTGCCAGCACTCCCTGGGGGGATCAGCCCCAGCATTTT.